One T cell receptor (beta chain) is described in this entry. The target antigen is unknown. Primers for the PCR totalled 60 Vbeta and 13 Jbeta. Sequencing was performed with immunoSEQ multiplex PCR; in TCRdb, only in-frame clones are kept and a portion is missing. The sample has 100,000 to 150,000 clones, about two thirds seen once. These data are taken from a study of cytomegalovirus exposure and HLA in healthy donors. General study points: In a later analysis, TCR beta V- and J-gene trimming was associated with a missense DCLRE1C variant.

Sequenced: PBMCs. This TCR came from a man aged 55 to 70 in good health and CMV-seropositive.

This CDR3 is CASSGISDTQYF. CDR3 bases: TGTGCCAGCTCGGGGATTTCCGATACGCAGTATTTT. The chain joins TRBV2 to TRBJ2-3; the D gene is possibly TRBD2 (5 bases). The CDR3 runs to 12 residues. CDR1 SNHLY and CDR2 FYNNEI come from the germline V gene. V dropped 8 bases and J dropped 6 bases, with 12 bases sitting between them. Drawing the rest from reference TRBV2 and TRBJ2-3, the complete variable domain is EPEVTQTPSHQVTQMGQEVILRCVPISNHLYFYWYRQILGQKVEFLVSFYNNEISEKSEIFDDQFSVERPDGSNFTLKIRSTKLEDSAMYFCASSGISDTQYFGPGTRLTVL.